This T cell receptor beta chain is from a study of blood T cell repertoires in COVID-19. On the study more broadly: PBMCs, B-cell-depleted T cells, or T cells provided the cDNA or gDNA that made up the material.

Per the authors' pipeline: Nucleated cell counts were estimated from reference gene primer amplification. Sequenced by immunoSEQ multiplex PCR; TCRdb stores in-frame clones only, minus some. The DNA gave D and trimming, while V, J and clone size come from that table. The sample holds 100,000 to 130,000 clones, roughly 90% seen once. The CDR3 covers 16 residues. The germline CDR1 and CDR2 sequences are MDHEN and SYDVKM. The trim removed 6 bases at V and 3 bases at J, leaving 10 bases unmatched. Sequencing used peripheral blood. The chain employs TRBV28 and TRBJ2-7, with 11 bases that match TRBD2. This TCR was recovered from a middle-aged man with active or convalescent COVID-19. The CDR3 DNA sequence: TGTGCCAGCAGGAGAACCGGGACTAGCGGTATCTACGAGCAGTACTTC. Protein product: CASRRTGTSGIYEQYF.